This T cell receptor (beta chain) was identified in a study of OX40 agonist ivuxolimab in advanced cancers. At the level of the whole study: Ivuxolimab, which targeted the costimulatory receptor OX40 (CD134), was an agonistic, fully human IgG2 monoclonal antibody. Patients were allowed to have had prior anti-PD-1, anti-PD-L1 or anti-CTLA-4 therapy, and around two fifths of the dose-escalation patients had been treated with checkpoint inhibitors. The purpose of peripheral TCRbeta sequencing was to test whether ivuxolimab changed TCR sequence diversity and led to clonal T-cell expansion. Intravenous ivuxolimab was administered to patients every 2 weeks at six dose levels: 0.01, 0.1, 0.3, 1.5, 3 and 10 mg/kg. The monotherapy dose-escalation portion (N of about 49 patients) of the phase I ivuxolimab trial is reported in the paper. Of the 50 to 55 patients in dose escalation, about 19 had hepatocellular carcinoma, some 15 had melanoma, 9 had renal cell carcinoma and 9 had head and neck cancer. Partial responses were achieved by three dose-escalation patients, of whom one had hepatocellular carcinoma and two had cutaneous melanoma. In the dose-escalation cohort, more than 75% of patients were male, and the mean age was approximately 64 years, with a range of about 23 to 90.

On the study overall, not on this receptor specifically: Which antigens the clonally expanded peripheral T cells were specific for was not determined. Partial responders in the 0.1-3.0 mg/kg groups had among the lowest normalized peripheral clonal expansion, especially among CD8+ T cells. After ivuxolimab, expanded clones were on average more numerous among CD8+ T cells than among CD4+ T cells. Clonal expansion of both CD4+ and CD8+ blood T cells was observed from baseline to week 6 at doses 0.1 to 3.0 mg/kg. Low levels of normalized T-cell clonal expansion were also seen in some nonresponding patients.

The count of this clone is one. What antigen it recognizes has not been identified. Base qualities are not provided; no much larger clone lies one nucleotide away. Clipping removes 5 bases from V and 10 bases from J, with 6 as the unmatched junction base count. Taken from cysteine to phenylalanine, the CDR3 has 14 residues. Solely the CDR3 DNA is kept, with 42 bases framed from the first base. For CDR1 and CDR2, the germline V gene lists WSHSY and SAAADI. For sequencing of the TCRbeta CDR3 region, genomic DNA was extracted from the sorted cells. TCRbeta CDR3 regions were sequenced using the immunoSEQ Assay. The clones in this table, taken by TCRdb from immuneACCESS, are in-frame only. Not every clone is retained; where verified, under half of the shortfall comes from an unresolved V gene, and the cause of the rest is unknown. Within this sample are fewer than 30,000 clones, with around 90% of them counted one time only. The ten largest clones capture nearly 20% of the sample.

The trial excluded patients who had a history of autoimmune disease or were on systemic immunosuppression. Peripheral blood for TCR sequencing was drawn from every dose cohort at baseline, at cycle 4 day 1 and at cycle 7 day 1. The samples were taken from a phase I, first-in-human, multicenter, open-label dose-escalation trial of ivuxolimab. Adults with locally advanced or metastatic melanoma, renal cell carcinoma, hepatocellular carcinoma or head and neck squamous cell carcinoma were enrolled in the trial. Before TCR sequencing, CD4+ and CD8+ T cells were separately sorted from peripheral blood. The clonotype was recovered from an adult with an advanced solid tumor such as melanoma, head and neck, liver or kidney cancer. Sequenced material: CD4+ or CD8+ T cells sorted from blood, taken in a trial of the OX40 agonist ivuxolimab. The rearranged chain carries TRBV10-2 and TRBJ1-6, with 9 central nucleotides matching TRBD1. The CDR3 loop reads CASSPTGGESPLHF. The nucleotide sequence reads TGCGCCAGCAGTCCTACAGGGGGCGAATCACCCCTCCACTTT.